One sample yielded the 5 T cell receptor beta chains listed below, sequenced in a study of blood T cell repertoires in COVID-19 (TCRdb year 2020). Library preparation used the immunoSEQ multiplex PCR assay. TCRdb carries this immuneACCESS record with in-frame sequences only. Its versions omit some clonotypes, under half of them owing to an unresolved V gene in the studies checked, with the rest unexplained. Across this sample there are 150,000 to 200,000 clones, with around 77% seen only once. Approximately 15% of the sample is in the top ten clones. Sequenced material: peripheral blood. These receptors were collected from a man in his sixties with active or convalescent COVID-19.

This chain uses TRBV6-5 with TRBJ1-2; D is unresolved. Germline-derived CDR1 and CDR2 are MNHEY and SVGAGI. The CDR3 sequence is 13 residues long. V gave up 6 bases and J gave up 8 bases, with 16 bases separating them. The CDR3 protein is CASSGSWERGYTF. The CDR3 DNA follows: TGTGCCAGCAGCGGGTCCTGGGAGCGCGGCTACACCTTC.

The chain recombines TRBV28 with TRBJ2-7; the match to TRBD1 covers 8 bases. CDR3 length equals 14 residues. J gave up 11 bases and V 7 bases, and 16 bases lay outside the gene matches. Germline V CDR1 and CDR2: MDHEN, SYDVKM. CDR3 loop: CASTLSGQAETEYF. DNA for the CDR3: TGTGCCAGCACCTTATCGGGACAGGCGGAAACTGAGTACTTC.

This clone came up many times. The chain employs TRBV10-3 and TRBJ2-7, with 8 bases fitting TRBD2. The CDR3 is made up of 15 amino acids. Trimming removed 6 bases from V and 1 base from J; junction bases left unmatched: 8. Germline V gives CDR1 ENHRY, CDR2 SYGVKD. The CDR3: CAIRTGTSRSYEQYF. The CDR3 coding sequence is TGTGCCATCAGGACCGGGACTAGTAGGTCCTACGAGCAGTACTTC.

V gene TRBV7-2 combines with J gene TRBJ1-5; 7 nucleotides agree with TRBD1. V trimming: 2 bases; J trimming: 2 bases; junction bases outside the gene matches: 3. The CDR3 totals 15 residues. Per the germline V gene, CDR1 is SGHTA and CDR2 is FQGNSA. CDR3 DNA: TGTGCCAGCAGCTTAAACAGGGGTGGCAATCAGCCCCAGCATTTT. This encodes CASSLNRGGNQPQHF.

The chain is built from TRBV27 and TRBJ2-1; the match to TRBD1 covers 7 bases. The germline CDR1 and CDR2 sequences are MNHEY and SMNVEV (reference sequence). The V gene end was trimmed by 3 bases and the J gene end by 5 bases; junction bases not matched to a gene: 1. The CDR3 is 13 residues long. CDR3 coding DNA: TGTGCCAGCAGTTTTGGGACAGACAATGAGCAGTTCTTC. Amino acids: CASSFGTDNEQFF.